This TCR beta chain originates from a study of CD8+ T cells in alopecia areata. Study-wide points: While patients received tofacitinib, many expanded lesional clones remained present in scalp and blood. The study found TCR sharing across patients less clear than in mice, possibly for HLA reasons.

Many counts were recorded for this clone. Antigen: not known. As the sequencing template, cDNA was produced by extracting RNA and reverse transcribing it. Repertoires were generated with immunoSEQ multiplex PCR, while TCRdb's copy carries only in-frame clones and drops some. The top ten clones hold roughly 0.91% of a sample with under 200,000 clones, roughly 65% of them seen once. As to treatment: oral pan-JAK inhibitor, 5-10 mg twice daily. Alopecia areata patients had lesional scalp punch biopsies and peripheral blood taken from them. The starting material was CD4+ T cells sorted from blood, obtained at week 4, from a patient treated with tofacitinib. This TCR was sampled from a human donor with alopecia areata.

The CDR3 protein is CATSRGESGNEQFF. CDR3 in DNA: TGTGCCACCTCACGGGGGGAAAGTGGCAATGAGCAGTTCTTC. V is TRBV5-8 and J is TRBJ2-1; 7 bases line up with TRBD2. The CDR3 contains 14 residues. J was trimmed by 6 bases and V by 9 bases; bases with no gene match: 12. Germline CDR1 is SGHTS and CDR2 is YDEGEE.